These 7 T cell receptor beta chains came from one sample sequenced in a study of OX40 agonist ivuxolimab in advanced cancers. Assay: immunoSEQ multiplex PCR; the TCRdb copy retains only in-frame clones and omits some. The data contain tens of thousands of clones, roughly 86% of them singletons. The sample here was CD4+ or CD8+ T cells sorted from blood, taken in a trial of the OX40 agonist ivuxolimab. These TCRs come from an adult with an advanced solid tumor such as melanoma, head and neck, liver or kidney cancer.

By frequency in the sample, this clone is medium-sized. The chain couples TRBV5-4 to TRBJ2-7; D gene uncertain. Germline V CDR1 and CDR2: SGHNT, YYREEE (reference sequence). V gave up 0 bases and J gave up 5 bases, with 9 bases separating them. The CDR3 is 13 amino acids. In DNA, the CDR3 is TGTGCCAGCAGCTTGGCGGGTGGGGACGAGCAGTACTTC. Protein sequence: CASSLAGGDEQYF.

The rearrangement links TRBV29-1 to TRBJ1-4; 7 bases are a match to TRBD1. CDR1 and CDR2 from the germline V gene are SQVTM and ANQGSEA. This CDR3 has 14 residues. Trimming cost V 7 bases and J 0 bases; bases outside gene matches: 5. CDR3 sequence (DNA): TGCAGCGCTTCTGGGACAGCAACTAATGAAAAACTGTTTTTT. The encoded protein is CSASGTATNEKLFF.

The genes are TRBV19 and TRBJ2-1; TRBD1 aligns across 11 bases. The germline gives CDR1 LNHDA, CDR2 SQIVND (reference sequence). The CDR3 sequence is 13 residues long. J gave up 9 bases and V 7 bases, and 5 bases lay outside the gene matches. CDR3 DNA: TGTGCCAGTATGGGACAGGGGGTCCGTGAGCAGTTCTTC. Its translation: CASMGQGVREQFF.

V and J are TRBV28 and TRBJ2-1; D is possibly TRBD2 (6 bases). V dropped 2 bases and J dropped 4 bases, with 12 bases sitting between them. The CDR3 consists of 15 residues. In germline, CDR1 is MDHEN, CDR2 SYDVKM. The chain's CDR3 is CASSLRSRGYNEQFF. The CDR3 DNA reads as TGTGCCAGCAGTTTAAGGTCTCGGGGGTACAATGAGCAGTTCTTC.

The rearrangement joins TRBV19 to TRBJ1-2; D uncertain. V shed 7 bases and J shed 0 bases, with 12 bases lying between them. Per the germline V gene, CDR1 is LNHDA and CDR2 is SQIVND (reference sequence). CDR3 length: 14 amino acids. The CDR3 loop reads CASNPPGANYGYTF. The CDR3 DNA follows: TGTGCCAGTAACCCACCCGGGGCTAACTATGGCTACACCTTC.

With respect to this clone: This sample includes further DNA sequences coding for the same CDR3. The chain couples TRBV20-1 to TRBJ1-5, with D unclear. Germline CDR1 DFQATT, CDR2 SNEGSKA (reference sequence). Trimming removed 3 bases from V and 6 bases from J, with 6 bases in between. The CDR3 has 11 residues. CDR3 sequence reads: CSARGGQPQHF. The CDR3 DNA reads TGCAGTGCTAGGGGCGGTCAGCCCCAGCATTTT.

V is TRBV28 and J is TRBJ1-5; D may be TRBD1 (6 bases). Trimming took off 6 bases at V and 7 bases at J, with 13 bases between the two ends. The CDR3 spans 13 residues. Germline-derived CDR1 and CDR2 are MDHEN and SYDVKM. The chain's CDR3 is CASRSGVLQPQHF. As DNA, the CDR3 is TGTGCCAGCAGGTCAGGGGTTCTACAGCCCCAGCATTTT.